Below, 3 T cell receptor beta chains from the same sample are listed, as sequenced in a study of long-term antiretroviral therapy in people with HIV. Assay version v3.0 of immunoSEQ was used, and it was run at survey level. This table comes from immunoSEQ multiplex PCR, and its TCRdb copy is limited to in-frame clones, with some not included. The table lists 9,000 to 10,000 clones, 81% of them singletons, with roughly 18% in the top ten. Sample: unsorted PBMCs, taken 0.7 years after starting antiretroviral therapy. The receptors come from a man in his forties with HIV.

This clone appeared once. The rearrangement links TRBV6-5 to TRBJ1-2, with unresolved D. CDR3 length: 13 residues. Trimming shortened V by 3 bases and J by 7 bases, and 12 bases separated the two germline ends. Germline V gene data show CDR1 as MNHEY and CDR2 as SVGAGI. The CDR3 loop is CASSYYLRVGYTF. CDR3 nucleotides: TGTGCCAGCAGTTATTATCTGAGGGTTGGCTACACCTTC.

Here the CDR3 reads CASSHSGTGESYEQYF. Here the CDR3 DNA reads TGCGCCAGCAGCCATTCCGGGACAGGGGAGTCCTACGAGCAGTACTTC. The chain uses TRBV4-3 and TRBJ2-7; TRBD1 matches at 10 bases. V dropped 3 bases and J dropped 1; count of bases not matched to a gene: 6. CDR1 and CDR2 (germline): LGHNA, YSLEER. The CDR3 extends over 16 amino acids.

V usage is TRBV11-2 and J usage is TRBJ1-2, with 11 positions matching TRBD1. Germline V gives CDR1 SGHAT, CDR2 FQNNGV. The CDR3 consists of 14 residues. V shed 5 bases and J 5 bases; nucleotides not matched to a gene: 4. Here the CDR3 reads CASSGTGGGYGYTF. The CDR3 coding sequence is TGTGCCAGCAGCGGGACAGGGGGAGGGTATGGCTACACCTTC.